What follows describes a single TCR beta chain. Its cognate antigen has yet to be identified. Base qualities are not provided; no much larger clone lies one nucleotide away. In total, approximately 610 healthy bone marrow donors made up the cohort. Cohort members were all nominally healthy when sampled, although unrecorded immune exposures were likely present. The donor tested CMV seronegative, placing the donor among the 350 or so seronegative members of the cohort. A peripheral blood sample was collected from each donor, and TCR beta sequencing was performed on peripheral blood mononuclear cells. Genomic DNA was extracted from the blood cell samples with the Qiagen DNeasy Blood Extraction Kit. Trimming at the junction amounts to 4 bases on V and 6 bases on J, and the germline ends lie 11 bases apart. From its cysteine to its phenylalanine, the CDR3 spans 12 amino acids. Just the 36-base CDR3 DNA is kept, in frame starting at base 1. As encoded in the germline V gene, CDR1 is SGHRS while CDR2 is YFSETQ.

The source of the sample is a study of cytomegalovirus exposure and HLA in healthy donors (dated 2017 in TCRdb). For the study in its entirety: An earlier analysis of roughly 610 of the donors reported 250 to 300 Gb of sequence data and 95 million to 120 million unique TCR beta sequences obtained from 180 million or so T cells. Roughly 300 gigabases of sequencing data and tens of millions of unique TCR sequences were included in an early release covering about 600 HLA-typed donors. Among the approximately 430 genotyped donors, around 79% belonged to the genetic ancestry cluster associated with self-reported Caucasian donors. The study aimed to test whether signatures of past pathogen exposure could be identified by cataloging public T cell receptors. The T cell repertoires of under 750 subjects were profiled by immunosequencing and related to cytomegalovirus serostatus. Along with the approximately 670-subject first cohort, a separate validation cohort of about 110 different subjects was used. High-throughput TCR immunosequencing, statistical association of individual TCRs with disease status, and machine learning were combined to predict cytomegalovirus infection status. A later analysis re-examined previously published TCR beta repertoires from over 500 donors and added high-resolution HLA genotyping to investigate patterns of TCR occurrence. In the later analysis, no new phenotypic data were used to find candidate immune exposures; instead, reliance was placed on TCR beta sequences and their occurrence across donors. An earlier analysis of 500 to 750 of the donors applied high-throughput TCR beta sequencing to assess whether each TCR beta V gene segment acted as functional or pseudogenic. Alongside the repertoire data, information on donor age, sex, ethnicity and CMV serostatus was compiled. A later genetic analysis took genome-wide SNP genotypes for about three fifths of the roughly 700 donors and used that subset as a discovery cohort. Every discovery cohort repertoire had been produced on one sequencing platform. HLA typing included class I and class II loci at four-digit resolution. The number of typed donors differed by locus: roughly 629-630 for A, B, C, DRB1 and DQB1; approximately 540 for DQA1; about 600 for DPA1; and roughly 450 for DPB1. A handful of DR-DQ haplotypes were handled as single units for association and clustering because linkage in the cohort was strong. Among 398 genotyped donors of the cohort, an average of around 240,000 unique TCR beta nucleotide sequences were sequenced per donor, roughly 20% of them non-productive. The paper as a whole reports these results and caveats: It was suggested by the authors that the approach could potentially be generalized to other disease states and immunological phenotypes. Roughly uniform sequencing depth across donors was assumed in presence/absence analyses, although this assumption may not hold. According to a later analysis, TCR association rates differed among HLA loci, with DRB1 alleles showing the most associated TCRs and HLA-C alleles showing the fewest. When HLA alleles, especially DR and DQ, strongly co-occurred, attributing TCR associations to individual alleles was difficult. V-gene and J-gene trimming of TCR beta chains was associated with a missense DCLRE1C variant in a later genetic analysis, and the association was replicated in an independent cohort. Because HLA typing was missing for some donors at each locus, association tests included only the typed subset. In a later genetic analysis, fewer N-insertions in productive TCRs were reported among donors in an Asian-associated ancestry cluster than the approximately 670-donor mean. The sequencing pipeline was judged likely to have produced a cluster of highly shared sequence variants as a technical artifact. Correlated functional status among segregating V segments might be attributable to linkage disequilibrium, but an unknown experimental factor could not be ruled out. According to a later analysis, most CMV-associated TCR beta chains appeared to be HLA-restricted, and the HLA associations seemed to be driven largely by CMV exposure. The classifier was reported to diagnose cytomegalovirus status with high specificity and sensitivity in both the original cohort and the validation cohort. Three of the identified cytomegalovirus-associated TCR beta chains were confirmed in vitro to be specific for cytomegalovirus antigens. A further reported finding was that TCR beta sequences accurately predicted the HLA-A and HLA-B alleles for most subjects in the first cohort. The earlier analysis of some 540 of the donors excluded roughly 16 rarely observed V segments, including chromosome 9 orphons, because counts were too low. Most TCR sequences were observed very rarely across donors, whereas some public TCRs were present in many individuals. In a later analysis, HLA-associated TCR beta chains were found to be more clonally expanded and to have lower generation probabilities than equally common non-associated chains. In the study, 150 to 200 TCR beta chains were listed as associated with cytomegalovirus. Because the 87-base-pair reads could not distinguish some IMGT-functional V segments, including TRBV6-2 and TRBV6-3, those segments were excluded. Immune exposure information for the cohort was limited to CMV serostatus. Broadly in line with IMGT annotations, most TCR beta V segments showed up in productive rearrangements about 87% or about 30% of the time in an earlier analysis of roughly 590 of the donors. Several of the top co-occurrence clusters appeared to be linked to parvovirus B19, influenza, CMV and Epstein-Barr virus, according to a later analysis. In a later analysis, around 17,000 TCR beta sequences were associated with specific HLA alleles at a false discovery rate of 0.05. Only TCR beta chains were sequenced in this cohort, and the absence of alpha or paired-chain data limited detectable features.

The library was made by the immunoSEQ multiplex PCR assay. A mixture of 60 forward primers for TCR Vbeta segments and 13 reverse primers for TCR Jbeta segments was used in the multiplex PCR. Amplification of the CDR3 region of rearranged TCR beta genes was performed with a multiplex PCR assay on genomic DNA. The amplified TCR beta libraries were sequenced on the Illumina HiSeq System as 87-base-pair reads. The study's own analysis went as follows. A later analysis tallied roughly 78 million unique TCR beta chains across the approximately 670 repertoires, and about 12 million of those chains were shared by two or more donors. To remove PCR and sequencing errors, raw reads were error-corrected and collapsed into unique sequences using a nearest-neighbor algorithm that merged closely related sequences. CDR3 sequences were aligned to IMGT reference sequences to assign V, D and J gene segments. Each retained sequence needed at least a six-nucleotide match to both a V gene segment and a J gene segment. A rearrangement was called productive if the CDR3 had no stop codons and remained in frame with V and J, and every other rearrangement was called non-productive. Following IMGT convention, CDR3 was defined as the stretch from the second conserved V-encoded cysteine to the conserved J-encoded phenylalanine. The earlier analysis of 587 of the donors excluded any sequence lacking an unambiguous match to a single V gene segment. An earlier analysis of about 590 of the donors classified V segments as functional when productive rearrangements were above 56.7% and as segregating when the standard deviation between donors was above 5%. A statistical classification framework was developed to diagnose cytomegalovirus status using the catalog of TCR beta chain sequences. In a later analysis, V and J genes were assigned by comparing TCR nucleotide sequences against IMGT/GENE-DB human TR gene sequences. Using the TCRdist pipeline, a later analysis assigned CDR3 sequences along with most-parsimonious VDJ recombination scenarios. In a later analysis, each TCR beta chain was defined by its CDR3 amino acid sequence together with its V-gene family, and reads without a unique V-gene family were excluded. To address suspected cross-contamination and a sequencing artifact, a later analysis removed approximately 600 highly shared, low-generation-probability nucleotide sequences. A later analysis calculated a clonal expansion index for each public chain from normalized within-repertoire ranks of inferred template counts. In a later analysis, generation probabilities were computed using a VDJ recombination model fitted to out-of-frame rearrangements, and the results were checked against IGoR. Hypergeometric tests were used in a later analysis to score TCR-TCR, TCR-HLA and TCR-CMV co-occurrence, with a repertoire-size bias correction applied to the TCR pairs. A later analysis estimated false discovery rates by permuting HLA or CMV assignments 20 times. A later analysis grouped co-occurring TCRs with DBSCAN, adding TCRdist sequence similarity when clustering within HLA-allele-positive subsets. Repertoires with fewer than 30,000 or more than 120,000 public chains, plus five repertoires with anomalous nucleotide sharing, were excluded from co-occurrence clustering. TCRdb mirrors the immuneACCESS table, restricted to in-frame sequences. Some clones are absent from its copies; in checked studies, under half trace to an unresolved V gene, and the reason for the others is unknown. That table furnishes V, J and clone size, whereas the DNA furnished D and trimming. The sample profile shows more than 150,000 clones; about 88% of them were found once. The top ten clonotypes cover less than 0.3% of the sample.

The chain employs TRBV5-1 and TRBJ2-7; the D gene is possibly TRBD1, with 6 bases matching. The specimen was PBMCs. This clonotype was sampled from a girl less than two years old in good health and CMV-seronegative. The CDR3 region has the sequence CASSGDMVEQYF. The nucleotide sequence reads TGCGCCAGCAGCGGGGACATGGTCGAGCAGTACTTC.